Sequencing of this T cell receptor beta chain was carried out in a study of T cells in Graves' hyperthyroidism and ophthalmopathy. Study-wide results and limits: A 13 V-J model separated ophthalmopathy from stable hyperthyroidism.

TCR beta CDR3 regions were amplified from RNA. Primed by the HTBI set, a first-round RT-PCR was run on the TCR CDR3. TCRdb redid the calling of the multiplex PCR reads with MiXCR, one entry per CDR3 protein. The sample carries roughly 380,000 distinct CDR3 sequences, roughly an eighth recorded once. The germline V gene encodes CDR1 SEHNR and CDR2 FQNEAQ (reference sequence). CDR3 length: 15 residues. Germline trimming cut 5 bases from V and 3 bases from J; bases unmatched to any gene: 6. Ten or more counts support this clonotype. What it binds is unknown. Sequencing was carried out using blood. The chain joins TRBV7-9 to TRBJ2-5; 10 bases are a match to TRBD1. The source of this sequence is a woman aged 18 to 35 with Graves' hyperthyroidism. For the CDR3, the DNA is TGTGCCAGCAGCGCCGACAGGGGGCGAGAAGAGACCCAGTACTTC. Translation gives CASSADRGREETQYF.